The 25 T cell receptor beta chains below all came from one sample that was sequenced in a study of CD8 T cells in Susac syndrome. Reverse transcription of roughly 0.5 to 1 ug RNA was performed with random hexamers. Each CDR3 protein is one row after TCRdb ran MiXCR on the immunoSEQ multiplex PCR reads. The table has about 140,000 distinct CDR3 sequences, about 93% seen once; the top ten hold approximately 0.25%. Sequencing used CD8+ T cells from PBMCs. The receptors originated from a human donor in good health.

This chain connects TRBV28 to TRBJ2-1, with no clear D. CDR3 size: 14 residues. Germline CDR1 reads MDHEN; CDR2 reads SYDVKM. Trimming left V 3 bases short and J 4 bases short, with 10 bases between. CDR3 nucleotide sequence: TGTGCCAGCAGTTTCCTAGGTCTTTACAATGAGCAGTTCTTC. This sequence encodes CASSFLGLYNEQFF.

About this clonotype: Lacking the conserved final phenylalanine or tryptophan, this CDR3 likely reflects a read error. The V and J genes are TRBV29-1 and TRBJ2-7; 9 bases agree with TRBD1. The CDR3 spans 15 residues. J was trimmed by 5 bases and V by 1 base; bases with no gene match: 9. Germline assignment: CDR1 SQVTM and CDR2 ANQGSEA. CDR3 sequence: CSVEGGGQGTNEQYI. The CDR3 coding sequence is TGCAGCGTTGAAGGAGGTGGACAGGGGACGAACGAGCAGTACATC.

This chain links TRBV6-6 with TRBJ2-7, with D perhaps TRBD1 (6 bases). V lost 6 bases to trimming and J lost 3 bases, with 9 bases between them. The CDR3 sequence is 12 residues long. The V gene's germline CDR1 is MNHNY and CDR2 SVGAGI (reference sequence). The chain's CDR3 is CASSQQGYEQYF. The CDR3 nucleotides are TGTGCCAGCAGCCAACAGGGCTACGAGCAGTACTTC.

The genes are TRBV15 and TRBJ1-3; D call uncertain. CDR1 LNHNV and CDR2 YYDKDF come from the germline V gene (reference sequence). This CDR3 is built from 15 residues. Trimming took off 0 bases at V and 4 bases at J, with 10 bases between the two ends. CDR3 amino acids: CATSRDWNSGNTIYF. The CDR3 DNA is TGTGCCACCAGCAGAGATTGGAATTCAGGAAACACCATATATTTT.

The chain uses TRBV7-9 and TRBJ2-5; D is perhaps TRBD2 (6 bases). Germline values: CDR1 SEHNR, CDR2 FQNEAQ (reference sequence). V lost 3 bases, J lost 1 base, and 12 bases lay in between. The CDR3 runs 15 residues. Here the CDR3 reads CASSFGGTAQETQYF. The CDR3 DNA follows: TGTGCCAGCAGCTTCGGTGGGACTGCCCAAGAGACCCAGTACTTC.

The genes are TRBV3-1 and TRBJ2-5; no clear D. Germline V gene lookup returns CDR1 LGHDT and CDR2 YNNKEL (reference sequence). The CDR3 covers 14 residues. Deletions cut 1 base from V and 5 bases from J, with 11 bases between. The CDR3 loop is CASSQGVGWETQYF. The CDR3 DNA follows: TGTGCCAGCAGCCAAGGTGTAGGGTGGGAGACCCAGTACTTC.

The chain is built from TRBV7-9 and TRBJ1-2, with D tentatively TRBD1 (6 bases). CDR3 length: 16 amino acids. Per germline, CDR1 SEHNR and CDR2 FQNEAQ (reference sequence). Trimming left V 5 bases short and J 4 bases short, with 20 bases between. The CDR3 reads CASSLDSTGEGYGYTF. In DNA form, the CDR3 reads TGTGCCAGCAGCCTGGACAGTACGGGGGAAGGCTATGGCTACACCTTC.

The CDR3 bases are TGCAGCGTCTCCGGATACCGGGCTACCCAGGCGGATACGCAGTATTTT. Translating it yields CSVSGYRATQADTQYF. The chain employs TRBV29-1 and TRBJ2-3; D is undetermined. V was shortened by 6 bases and J by 6 bases, with 25 bases between the two germline ends. Germline-derived CDR1 and CDR2 are SQVTM and ANQGSEA. The CDR3 has 16 amino acids.

The V and J genes are TRBV7-9 and TRBJ2-7; possible D gene TRBD1, 6 bases. The CDR3 extends over 14 amino acids. With 5 bases removed from V and 3 bases from J, the gap between germline ends came to 14 bases. Germline CDR1 SEHNR, CDR2 FQNEAQ (reference sequence). DNA of the CDR3: TGTGCCAGCAGCCCACCGAAAGGGGGCTACGAGCAGTACTTC. It encodes CASSPPKGGYEQYF.

The V gene is TRBV30, the J gene TRBJ2-6, with no clear D. The CDR3 runs to 13 residues. With 4 bases removed from V and 1 base from J, the gap between germline ends came to 5 bases. Germline loops: CDR1 GTSNPN, CDR2 SVGIG (reference sequence). CDR3 bases: TGTGCCTGGAACCCATCTGGGGCCAACGTCCTGACTTTC. Protein product: CAWNPSGANVLTF.

In this sample, this clonotype turned up once. The chain employs TRBV4-3 and TRBJ2-7; D gene uncertain. V was shortened by 0 bases and J by 1 base, with 7 bases between the two germline ends. This CDR3 comprises 14 residues. CDR1 and CDR2 (germline): LGHNA, YSLEER. The CDR3 DNA follows: TGCGCCAGCAGCCAAGATGTGGCGTCCTACGAGCAGTACTTC. Translated, it gives CASSQDVASYEQYF.

This clonotype was detected only once. The chain joins TRBV2 to TRBJ2-3, with D perhaps matching TRBD2 (6 bases). The CDR3 consists of 15 residues. Trimming took off 3 bases at V and 2 bases at J, with 12 bases between the two ends. The germline gives CDR1 SNHLY, CDR2 FYNNEI. The CDR3 nucleotides read TGTGCCAGCAGTGACGTTGGGACTCCCACAGATACGCAGTATTTT. Protein product: CASSDVGTPTDTQYF.

The rearrangement joins TRBV13 to TRBJ2-2, with D tentatively TRBD1 (5 bases). The CDR3 totals 14 residues. CDR1 PRHDT and CDR2 FYEKMQ come from the germline V gene (reference sequence). V was pared by 1 base and J by 7 bases, with 10 bases between. DNA of the CDR3: TGTGCCAGCAGCTTAGTACAGGTTGGCGGGGAGCTGTTTTTT. As protein: CASSLVQVGGELFF.

This rearrangement joins TRBV18 to TRBJ1-3; D gene ambiguous. The CDR3 runs 12 residues. Germline lookup yields CDR1 KGHSH and CDR2 LQKENI. The V and J ends lost 0 bases and 7 bases respectively, with 4 bases between them. In DNA form, the CDR3 reads TGTGCCAGCTCACCACCCGGGAACACCATATATTTT. Its protein product is CASSPPGNTIYF.

The chain joins TRBV6-5 to TRBJ1-1; D is uncertain. V lost 1 base and J lost 4, with 19 bases in between. From germline, CDR1 is MNHEY and CDR2 SVGAGI. This CDR3 is built from 17 residues. The CDR3: CASSYCFALGLCTEAFF. DNA of the CDR3: TGTGCCAGCAGTTACTGTTTTGCCTTGGGATTGTGCACTGAAGCTTTCTTT.

The V and J genes are TRBV30 and TRBJ2-2; perhaps D is TRBD1 or TRBD2 (5 bases each). The CDR3 length is 15 residues. V shed 2 bases and J shed 2 bases, with 12 bases lying between them. Germline CDR1 and CDR2: GTSNPN and SVGIG (reference sequence). The CDR3 DNA follows: TGTGCCTGGAGTACCGGGACCGTTAACACCGGGGAGCTGTTTTTT. Translated, it gives CAWSTGTVNTGELFF. Full variable domain (rest looked up from reference TRBV30 and TRBJ2-2): SQTIHQWPATLVQPVGSPLSLECTVEGTSNPNLYWYRQAAGRGLQLLFYSVGIGQISSEVPQNLSASRPQDRQFILSSKKLLLSDSGFYLCAWSTGTVNTGELFFGEGSRLTVL.

CDR3 nucleotides: TGTGCCGTACCAGGGGGGGGGAACACTGAAGCTTTCTTT. Translated: CAVPGGGNTEAFF. The chain links TRBV7-9 to TRBJ1-1; 7 nucleotides align to TRBD1. The CDR3 runs to 13 residues. The V gene end was trimmed by 11 bases and the J gene end by 1 base; junction bases not matched to a gene: 7. CDR1 and CDR2 from the germline V gene are SEHNR and FQNEAQ (reference sequence).

DNA of the CDR3: TGTGCCAGCAGCCCCGGAAAGCCCTACGAGCAGTACTTC. It encodes CASSPGKPYEQYF. V usage is TRBV9 and J usage is TRBJ2-7, with D hard to call. V was pared by 4 bases and J by 2 bases, with 10 bases between. The germline gives CDR1 SGDLS, CDR2 YYNGEE. The CDR3 sequence is 13 residues long.

The chain joins TRBV27 to TRBJ2-7, with 9 bases matching TRBD2. The CDR3 contains 15 residues. Trimming removed 6 bases from V and 0 bases from J; junction bases left unmatched: 6. Germline loops: CDR1 MNHEY, CDR2 SMNVEV (reference sequence). CDR3 amino acids: CASRETSGFSYEQYF. The DNA of the CDR3 is TGTGCCAGCAGAGAGACTAGCGGTTTCTCCTACGAGCAGTACTTC.

The chain uses TRBV29-1 and TRBJ2-7, with 9 bases that match TRBD2. The CDR3 sequence is 14 residues long. The junction had 9 bases not matched to a gene; V was cut back by 4 bases and J by 5 bases. Per germline, CDR1 SQVTM and CDR2 ANQGSEA. CDR3 sequence reads: CSVGGTSTFNEQYF. The CDR3 coding sequence is TGCAGCGTTGGGGGGACTAGCACTTTTAACGAGCAGTACTTC.

This chain connects TRBV19 to TRBJ2-7; a possible D gene is TRBD1 (5 bases). Trimming took off 5 bases at V and 9 bases at J, with 14 bases between the two ends. The CDR3 length is 12 residues. Per the germline V gene, CDR1 is LNHDA and CDR2 is SQIVND (reference sequence). CDR3 DNA: TGTGCCAGTAGTCCCCATACAGGCATGCAGTACTTC. Translated: CASSPHTGMQYF.

In its sample, this clonotype was seen a few times. This rearrangement joins TRBV9 to TRBJ2-1; 12 positions agree with TRBD2. Germline assignment: CDR1 SGDLS and CDR2 YYNGEE. The junction had 7 bases not matched to a gene; V was cut back by 8 bases and J by 7 bases. There are 14 residues in the CDR3. CDR3 sequence reads: CASTGTSGSNEQFF. In DNA form, the CDR3 reads TGTGCCAGTACCGGGACTAGCGGGTCAAATGAGCAGTTCTTC.

The rearrangement uses TRBV28 and TRBJ2-1; D call uncertain. CDR3 size: 13 residues. The V gene lost 6 bases and the J gene lost 7 bases, with 13 bases spanning the gap. Germline CDR1 is MDHEN and CDR2 is SYDVKM. CDR3 nucleotide sequence: TGTGCCAGCAGGCTCAAGTTGGCGAATGAGCAGTTCTTC. Translating gives CASRLKLANEQFF.

This sequence joins TRBV13 and TRBJ2-7, with 8 bases identical to TRBD1. Germline lookup yields CDR1 PRHDT and CDR2 FYEKMQ (reference sequence). The CDR3 has 15 amino acids. The V gene end was trimmed by 2 bases and the J gene end by 2 bases; junction bases not matched to a gene: 5. Here the CDR3 DNA reads TGTGCCAGCAGCTTACGGGGACAGGTCCCCTACGAGCAGTACTTC. It encodes CASSLRGQVPYEQYF.

This clonotype occurred a few times. The V and J genes are TRBV27 and TRBJ2-2; D ambiguous. The CDR3 sequence is 13 residues long. Germline CDR1 MNHEY, CDR2 SMNVEV (reference sequence). Deletions cut 2 bases from V and 4 bases from J, with 5 bases between. The DNA of the CDR3 is TGTGCCAGCAGTTTAGGATCCACCGGGGAGCTGTTTTTT. Its translation: CASSLGSTGELFF.